Listed below are T cell receptor beta chains from one sample, sequenced in a study of Tregs in tolerant kidney transplant recipients. TCRdb's table, derived via immunoSEQ multiplex PCR, lists solely in-frame clones and lacks some. The sample lists about 59,000 clones, around 83% seen once, with under 6.5% in the top ten. Sequencing was done on a sample of CD4+ T cells from blood. The origin of the receptors is a human donor in good health. CDR3s include the opening cysteine and the closing phenylalanine or tryptophan. The D gene is left open where the match is weak. Expanded clones get a size class; other rows say once, few or many, or leave the size out.

clone size: -; J gene: TRBJ2-1; V gene: TRBV19; D gene: -; CDR3 protein: CASSPSAGASYNEQFF; CDR3 DNA: TGTGCCAGTAGTCCCTCTGCGGGGGCCTCCTACAATGAGCAGTTCTTC
clone size: -; J gene: TRBJ2-5; V gene: TRBV20-1; D gene: -; CDR3 protein: CSASRQETQYF; CDR3 DNA: TGCAGTGCTAGCCGACAAGAGACCCAGTACTTC
clone size: -; J gene: TRBJ1-2; V gene: TRBV7-2; D gene: -; CDR3 protein: CASSSLVPGEGYTF; CDR3 DNA: TGTGCCAGCAGCTCCCTGGTTCCGGGAGAGGGCTACACCTTC
clone size: -; J gene: TRBJ2-1; V gene: TRBV4-1; D gene: TRBD2; CDR3 protein: CASTGVAGDNEQFF; CDR3 DNA: TGCGCCAGTACCGGGGTGGCGGGAGACAATGAGCAGTTCTTC
clone size: -; J gene: TRBJ2-2; V gene: TRBV5-1; D gene: -; CDR3 protein: CASSGAINTGELFF; CDR3 DNA: TGCGCCAGCAGTGGGGCAATAAACACCGGGGAGCTGTTTTTT
clone size: -; J gene: TRBJ2-5; V gene: TRBV15; D gene: -; CDR3 protein: CATSRDTDETQYF; CDR3 DNA: TGTGCCACCAGCAGAGATACGGATGAGACCCAGTACTTC
clone size: -; J gene: TRBJ1-3; V gene: TRBV11-2; D gene: -; CDR3 protein: CASRQLEGLGNTIYF; CDR3 DNA: TGTGCCAGCAGACAACTGGAGGGGCTTGGAAACACCATATATTTT
clone size: -; J gene: TRBJ2-1; V gene: TRBV2; D gene: -; CDR3 protein: CAFQSGSSSYNEQFF; CDR3 DNA: TGTGCTTTTCAGTCCGGGTCTAGCTCCTACAATGAGCAGTTCTTC
clone size: -; J gene: TRBJ1-4; V gene: TRBV20-1; D gene: -; CDR3 protein: CSATNRDFLFF; CDR3 DNA: TGCAGTGCAACGAACCGGGACTTTCTGTTTTTT
clone size: -; J gene: TRBJ1-1; V gene: TRBV30; D gene: -; CDR3 protein: CAHLGGRGRKLNTEAFF; CDR3 DNA: TGTGCCCACCTTGGTGGCAGGGGAAGGAAGTTGAACACTGAAGCTTTCTTT
clone size: few; J gene: TRBJ2-7; V gene: TRBV7-2; D gene: -; CDR3 protein: CASSFNRVGGEQYF; CDR3 DNA: TGTGCCAGCAGCTTCAACAGGGTGGGCGGCGAGCAGTACTTC
clone size: -; J gene: TRBJ2-2; V gene: TRBV19; D gene: -; CDR3 protein: CASGLTGELFF; CDR3 DNA: TGTGCCAGTGGACTCACCGGGGAGCTGTTTTTT
clone size: -; J gene: TRBJ2-3; V gene: TRBV29-1; D gene: -; CDR3 protein: CSVVRGSDTQYF; CDR3 DNA: TGCAGCGTTGTACGGGGTTCAGATACGCAGTATTTT
clone size: -; J gene: TRBJ2-1; V gene: TRBV2; D gene: TRBD2; CDR3 protein: CASSLAGGRSLFF; CDR3 DNA: TGTGCCAGCAGTCTAGCGGGGGGGCGGTCACTGTTCTTC
clone size: medium-sized; J gene: TRBJ2-1; V gene: TRBV7-3; D gene: -; CDR3 protein: CASSTGTDEQFF; CDR3 DNA: TGTGCCAGCAGCACGGGTACGGATGAGCAGTTCTTC
clone size: -; J gene: TRBJ2-5; V gene: TRBV6-6; D gene: TRBD2; CDR3 protein: CASSRPGGRETQYF; CDR3 DNA: TGTGCCAGCAGCCGCCCGGGGGGGCGAGAGACCCAGTACTTC
clone size: -; J gene: TRBJ2-3; V gene: TRBV2; D gene: -; CDR3 protein: CASSEAGWEQYF; CDR3 DNA: TGTGCCAGCAGTGAAGCGGGGTGGGAGCAGTATTTT
clone size: once; J gene: TRBJ2-2; V gene: TRBV7-2; D gene: TRBD2; CDR3 protein: CASSLMRGLAGTGELFF; CDR3 DNA: TGTGCCAGCAGCTTAATGCGTGGACTAGCGGGGACCGGGGAGCTGTTTTTT